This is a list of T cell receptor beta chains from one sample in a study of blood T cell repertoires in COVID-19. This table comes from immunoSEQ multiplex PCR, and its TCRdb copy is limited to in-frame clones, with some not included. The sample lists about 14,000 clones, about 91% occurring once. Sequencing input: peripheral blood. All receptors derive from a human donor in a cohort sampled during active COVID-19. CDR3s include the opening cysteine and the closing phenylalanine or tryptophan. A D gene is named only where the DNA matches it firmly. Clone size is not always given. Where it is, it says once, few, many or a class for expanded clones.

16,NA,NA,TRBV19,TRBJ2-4,CASTIATAGAKNIQYF,TGTGCCAGTACGATTGCGACAGCAGGAGCCAAAAACATTCAGTACTTC
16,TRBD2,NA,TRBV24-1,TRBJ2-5,CACMSSAGGGQETQYF,TGTGCCTGCATGTCTTCGGCGGGAGGGGGGCAAGAGACCCAGTACTTC
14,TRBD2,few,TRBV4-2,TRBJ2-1,CASSPSSGSDEQFF,TGTGCCAGCAGCCCGTCTAGCGGGAGCGATGAGCAGTTCTTC
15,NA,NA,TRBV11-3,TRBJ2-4,CASSLDGGEENIQYF,TGTGCCAGCAGCTTAGATGGAGGGGAGGAAAACATTCAGTACTTC
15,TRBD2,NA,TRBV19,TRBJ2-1,CASSIGVGLAAEQFF,TGTGCCAGTAGTATCGGAGTGGGACTAGCGGCTGAGCAGTTCTTC
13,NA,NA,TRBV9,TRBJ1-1,CASSQGTNTEAFF,TGTGCCAGCAGTCAGGGGACGAACACTGAAGCTTTCTTT
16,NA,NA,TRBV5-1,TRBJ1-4,CASSLATGTTNEKLFF,TGCGCCAGCAGCTTGGCTACAGGGACAACTAATGAAAAACTGTTTTTT
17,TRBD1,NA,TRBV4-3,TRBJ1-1,CASSQTGQGIFDTEAFF,TGCGCCAGCAGCCAGACGGGACAGGGGATTTTCGACACTGAAGCTTTCTTT
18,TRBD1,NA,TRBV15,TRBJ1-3,CATSRDSRTGTSGNTIYF,TGTGCCACCAGCAGAGATAGCAGGACAGGGACATCTGGAAACACCATATATTTT
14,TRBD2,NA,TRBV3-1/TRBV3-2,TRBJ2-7,CASSRLAGVYEQYF,TGTGCCAGCAGCCGACTAGCGGGAGTCTACGAGCAGTACTTC
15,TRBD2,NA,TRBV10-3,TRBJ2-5,CAISADGREAETQYF,TGTGCCATCAGTGCTGACGGGAGGGAAGCGGAGACCCAGTACTTC
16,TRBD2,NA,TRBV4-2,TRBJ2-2,CASSRYSGSDTGELFF,TGTGCCAGCAGCCGTTATAGCGGGAGTGATACCGGGGAGCTGTTTTTT
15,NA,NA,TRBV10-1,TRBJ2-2,CASSCWSEDTGELFF,TGCGCCAGCTCTTGCTGGTCGGAGGACACCGGGGAGCTGTTTTTT
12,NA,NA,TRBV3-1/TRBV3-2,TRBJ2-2,CASSQGQGELFF,TGTGCCAGCAGCCAGGGGCAGGGGGAGCTGTTTTTT
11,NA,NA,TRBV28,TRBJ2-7,CASSETGRQYF,TGTGCCAGCAGTGAAACAGGGCGGCAGTACTTC
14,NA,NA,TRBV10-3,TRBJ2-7,CAISASGTYHEQYF,TGTGCCATCAGTGCGTCCGGGACTTACCACGAGCAGTACTTC
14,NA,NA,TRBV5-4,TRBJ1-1,CASSLRGPNTEAFF,TGTGCCAGCAGCTTGAGGGGCCCGAACACTGAAGCTTTCTTT
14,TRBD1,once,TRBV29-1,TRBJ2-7,CSVTRDGTAYEQYF,TGCAGCGTTACAAGGGATGGGACAGCCTACGAGCAGTACTTC
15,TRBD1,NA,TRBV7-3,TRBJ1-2,CASSLSPGQHYGYTF,TGTGCCAGCAGCTTATCTCCGGGACAGCACTATGGCTACACCTTC
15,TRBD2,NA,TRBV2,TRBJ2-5,CASRPGTSGSETQYF,TGTGCCAGCAGACCCGGGACTAGCGGGAGTGAGACCCAGTACTTC
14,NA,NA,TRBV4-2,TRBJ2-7,CASSQAGETYEQYF,TGTGCCAGCAGCCAAGCGGGGGAAACCTACGAGCAGTACTTC
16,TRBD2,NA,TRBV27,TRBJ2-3,CASSKGTSGGTDTQYF,TGTGCCAGCTCAAAAGGGACTAGCGGGGGCACAGATACGCAGTATTTT
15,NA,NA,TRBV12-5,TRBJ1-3,CASGFGTGTGNTIYF,TGTGCTAGTGGTTTCGGAACGGGAACAGGAAACACCATATATTTT
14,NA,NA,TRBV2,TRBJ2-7,CASGGRESWHEQYF,TGTGCCAGCGGGGGGAGAGAATCCTGGCACGAGCAGTACTTC
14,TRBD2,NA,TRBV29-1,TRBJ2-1,CSAGSSGSHNEQFF,TGCAGCGCGGGATCTAGCGGGAGCCACAATGAGCAGTTCTTC
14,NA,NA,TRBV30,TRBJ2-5,CAWSGGQFQETQYF,TGTGCCTGGAGTGGAGGACAGTTTCAAGAGACCCAGTACTTC
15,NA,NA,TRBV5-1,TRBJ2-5,CASSLSQGRKETQYF,TGCGCCAGCAGCTTGAGTCAGGGAAGAAAAGAGACCCAGTACTTC
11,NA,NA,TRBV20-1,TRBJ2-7,CSATPGGEQYF,TGCAGTGCCACCCCTGGAGGCGAGCAGTACTTC
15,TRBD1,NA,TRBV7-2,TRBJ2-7,CASSFAGDRAYEQYF,TGTGCCAGCAGCTTTGCGGGCGACAGGGCTTACGAGCAGTACTTC
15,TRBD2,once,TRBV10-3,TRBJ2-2,CAISGGRGATGELFF,TGTGCCATCAGCGGGGGGCGGGGGGCTACCGGGGAGCTGTTTTTT
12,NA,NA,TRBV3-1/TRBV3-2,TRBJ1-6,CASSPTAGPLHF,TGTGCCAGCAGCCCGACAGCTGGCCCCCTCCACTTT
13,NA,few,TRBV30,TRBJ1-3,CAWDLNSGNTIYF,TGTGCCTGGGACCTAAACTCTGGAAACACCATATATTTT
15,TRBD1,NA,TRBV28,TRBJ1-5,CASSGLGRGDQPQHF,TGTGCCAGCAGTGGTCTGGGCAGGGGGGATCAGCCCCAGCATTTT
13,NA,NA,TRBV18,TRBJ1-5,CASTSGSNQPQHF,TGTGCCAGCACCTCAGGATCAAATCAGCCCCAGCATTTT
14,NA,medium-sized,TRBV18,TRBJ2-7,CASSPGRLVREQYF,TGTGCCAGCTCACCGGGCAGGTTAGTTCGCGAGCAGTACTTC
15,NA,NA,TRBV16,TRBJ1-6,CASSPGMGGNSPLHF,TGTGCCAGCAGCCCCGGGATGGGGGGTAATTCACCCCTCCACTTT
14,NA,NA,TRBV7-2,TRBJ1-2,CASSPNSVAYGYTF,TGTGCCAGCAGCCCGAACTCGGTAGCCTATGGCTACACCTTC
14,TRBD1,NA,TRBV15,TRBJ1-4,CATSLGQSNEKLFF,TGTGCCACCAGCCTGGGACAGTCAAATGAAAAACTGTTTTTT
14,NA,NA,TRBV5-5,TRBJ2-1,CASSLAGFGNEQFF,TGTGCCAGCAGCCTCGCCGGGTTCGGAAATGAGCAGTTCTTC
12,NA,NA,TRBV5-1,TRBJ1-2,CASSNLQGHHTF,TGCGCCAGCAGCAACCTTCAGGGGCACCACACCTTC
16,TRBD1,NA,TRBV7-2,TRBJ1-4,CASSSRLTGGDEKLFF,TGTGCCAGCAGCTCCCGATTGACAGGGGGGGATGAAAAACTGTTTTTT
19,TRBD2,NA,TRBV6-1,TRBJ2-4,CASSESMGGIGVAKNIQYF,TGTGCCAGCAGTGAATCCATGGGAGGGATTGGAGTAGCCAAAAACATTCAGTACTTC
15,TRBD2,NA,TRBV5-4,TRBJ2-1,CASRPGTTLYNEQFF,TGTGCCAGCAGACCCGGGACTACATTATACAATGAGCAGTTCTTC
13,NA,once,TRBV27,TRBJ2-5,CASSLWREETQYF,TGTGCCAGCAGTTTATGGAGGGAAGAGACCCAGTACTTC
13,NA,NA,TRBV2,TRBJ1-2,CASSESVIYGYTF,TGTGCCAGCAGTGAATCAGTTATCTATGGCTACACCTTC
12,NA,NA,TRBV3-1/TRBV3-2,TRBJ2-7,CASSQATYEQYF,TGTGCCAGCAGCCAAGCCACCTACGAGCAGTACTTC